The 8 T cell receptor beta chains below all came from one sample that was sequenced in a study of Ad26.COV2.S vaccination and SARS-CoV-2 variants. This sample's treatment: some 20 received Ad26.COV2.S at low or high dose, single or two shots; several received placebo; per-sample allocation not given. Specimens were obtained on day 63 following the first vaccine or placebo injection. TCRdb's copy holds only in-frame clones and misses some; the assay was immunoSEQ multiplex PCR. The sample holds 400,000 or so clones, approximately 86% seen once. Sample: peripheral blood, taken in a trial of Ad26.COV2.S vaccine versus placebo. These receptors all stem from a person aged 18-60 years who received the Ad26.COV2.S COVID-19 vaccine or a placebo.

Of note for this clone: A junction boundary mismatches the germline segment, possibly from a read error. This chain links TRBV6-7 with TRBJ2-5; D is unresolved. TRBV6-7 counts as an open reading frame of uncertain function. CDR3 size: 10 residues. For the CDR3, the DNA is TGTGCCAGCAGTTACGTCCTGGGCGACTTC. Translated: CASSYVLGDF.

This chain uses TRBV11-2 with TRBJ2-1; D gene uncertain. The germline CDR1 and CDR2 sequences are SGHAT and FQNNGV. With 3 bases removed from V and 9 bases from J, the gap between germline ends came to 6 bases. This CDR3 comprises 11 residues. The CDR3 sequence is CASSFAAEQFF. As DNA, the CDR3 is TGTGCCAGCAGCTTTGCGGCTGAGCAGTTCTTC.

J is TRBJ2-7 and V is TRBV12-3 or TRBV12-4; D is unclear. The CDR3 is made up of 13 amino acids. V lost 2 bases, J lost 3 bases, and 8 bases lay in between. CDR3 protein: CASSLYSSYEQYF. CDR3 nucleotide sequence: TGTGCCAGCAGTTTATACAGTAGCTACGAGCAGTACTTC.

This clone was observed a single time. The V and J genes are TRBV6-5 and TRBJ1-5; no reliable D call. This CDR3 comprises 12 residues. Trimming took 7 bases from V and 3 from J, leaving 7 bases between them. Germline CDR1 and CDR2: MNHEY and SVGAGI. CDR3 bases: TGTGCCAGCAACCGACCCAATCAGCCCCAGCATTTT. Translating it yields CASNRPNQPQHF.

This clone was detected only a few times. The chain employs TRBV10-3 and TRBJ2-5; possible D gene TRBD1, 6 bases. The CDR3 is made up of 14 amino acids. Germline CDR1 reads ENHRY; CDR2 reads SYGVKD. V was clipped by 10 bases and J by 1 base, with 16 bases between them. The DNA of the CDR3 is TGTGCCACCCTCCGAGACAGGACCCAAGAGACCCAGTACTTC. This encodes CATLRDRTQETQYF.

The CDR3 DNA follows: TGCGCCAGCAGCTTGATGGCAAACCAAGAGACCCAGTACTTC. It encodes CASSLMANQETQYF. The chain combines TRBV5-1 with TRBJ2-5; D call uncertain. Between the trimmed V and J ends, which lost 1 base and 0 bases, there was a span of 7 bases. This CDR3 spans 14 amino acids. Per germline, CDR1 SGHRS and CDR2 YFSETQ.

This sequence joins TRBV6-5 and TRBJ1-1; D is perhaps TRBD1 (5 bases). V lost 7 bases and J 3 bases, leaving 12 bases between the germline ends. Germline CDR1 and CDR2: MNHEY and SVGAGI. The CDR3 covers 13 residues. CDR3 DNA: TGTGCCAGCAACCTGGGGGGGGACACTGAAGCTTTCTTT. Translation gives CASNLGGDTEAFF.

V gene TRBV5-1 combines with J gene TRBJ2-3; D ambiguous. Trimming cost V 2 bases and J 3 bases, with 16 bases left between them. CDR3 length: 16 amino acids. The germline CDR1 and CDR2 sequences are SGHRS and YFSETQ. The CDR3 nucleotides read TGCGCCAGCAGCTTTTTTGCGACGGACGGAACAGATACGCAGTATTTT. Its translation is CASSFFATDGTDTQYF.